This T cell receptor (beta chain) comes out of a study of blood T cell repertoires in COVID-19. The J segment lost 6 bases and the V segment lost 4 bases, leaving 8 bases of the junction unmatched. CDR1 is LNHDA and CDR2 is SQIVND in the germline V gene (reference sequence). The CDR3 totals 15 residues. As originally analysed: Amplifying reference gene primers gave estimates of nucleated cell counts. The assay was immunoSEQ multiplex PCR, and TCRdb's table has in-frame clones only and misses some. The D gene and trimming were derived from the DNA, and the V and J assignments and clone size from that table. The profile covers roughly 250,000 clones, with 80% to 85% appearing a single time and 9.5% to 15% taken by the ten largest.

The specimen sequenced was peripheral blood. The clonotype originates from a woman aged 55-69 years with active or convalescent COVID-19. The genes are TRBV19 and TRBJ1-4, with 7 nucleotides matching TRBD1. The CDR3 sequence: CASSTLGQRDEKLFF. The CDR3 DNA follows: TGTGCCAGTAGTACACTGGGACAGCGGGATGAAAAACTGTTTTTT.